This T cell receptor beta chain was observed in a study of early T cells in non-severe SARS-CoV-2 infection (TCRdb year 2021). Study-wide context: Bulk RNA from unsorted whole blood was used for TCR sequencing, so alpha and beta chains could not be paired. General study outcomes and caveats: VDJdb matching was skewed toward anti-spike CD8 responses and likely underestimated virus-specific expansions, missing private and CD4 specificities.

This clonotype was observed many times. Its antigen target is currently unknown. The record has no base qualities; no much larger clone is one base away. Set within a cohort of healthcare workers in London, UK, this nested case-control study involved weekly PCR testing of nasopharyngeal swabs along with blood sampling. Healthcare workers were recruited during the week of the UK lockdown, between 23 and 31 March 2020, and followed weekly for up to roughly 15 weeks. To prepare the library, 5' RACE was applied. For sequencing, a NextSeq 500 was employed. In the TCR library protocol, unique molecular identifiers were attached to individual cDNA molecules to correct for PCR bias and sequencing error. Both TCR alpha and beta chains were sequenced, and tight co-correlation was observed between alpha and beta sequence abundances in each sample. The paper's data handling went like this. Decombinator V4 was used to perform V gene, J gene and CDR3 annotation of TCR sequences. TCRs were defined as expanded if a significant change between any two time points was detected under a Poisson model with p below 0.0001. TCR abundances were normalised to the total number of TCRs sequenced in each sample and reported as counts per million. A search of VDJdb, accessed on 1 November 2021, was run for TCRs annotated to CMV, EBV and SARS-CoV-2, with TCRs annotated for multiple antigens excluded. TCRdb passed the public sequencing reads through fastp at Q25 and MiXCR, retaining productive beta sequences. Each CDR3 protein appears once, grouped with its most common genes and DNA. Here the V and J calls rest on TCRdb's processing, not on the authors' analysis. This sample lists around 26,000 distinct CDR3 sequences; 4.4% were detected once. Of the sample, 11% is held by the ten largest clones.

Sequenced: whole blood. This TCR was sampled from an adult who was a healthcare worker with PCR-confirmed SARS-CoV-2 infection or an uninfected control (not recorded which).

The CDR3 protein: CATSETGHSEPQHF. The nucleotide sequence reads as follows: TGTGCCACCAGTGAGACCGGGCACAGCGAGCCCCAGCATTTT. The chain couples TRBV24-1 to TRBJ1-5, with the D gene uncertain. The germline V gene yields KGHDR for CDR1 and SFDVKD for CDR2. Deletion took 4 bases off V and 8 bases off J, with a span of 14 bases between the germline ends. From the cysteine through the phenylalanine, the CDR3 covers 14 amino acids. Only CDR3 DNA remains: 42 bases, in frame from the first base.